This T cell receptor beta chain was found in a study of CD8+ T cells in alopecia areata. Isolated RNA was reverse transcribed into cDNA used as the sequencing template. The assay was immunoSEQ multiplex PCR, and TCRdb's table has in-frame clones only and misses some. This table holds 100,000 to 150,000 clones, about 50% found once. The germline V gene has CDR1 DFQATT and CDR2 SNEGSKA (reference sequence). V lost 0 bases and J 7 bases, leaving 7 bases between the germline ends. The CDR3 contains 11 residues. The rearrangement links TRBV20-1 to TRBJ2-7; D gene uncertain. This clonotype was sampled from a human donor with alopecia areata. Specimen: NKG2D-low CD8+ T cells sorted from blood. CDR3 sequence reads: CSARDRLEQYF. In DNA, the CDR3 is TGCAGTGCTAGAGATCGACTGGAGCAGTACTTC.